This entry is about one T cell receptor beta chain. The target antigen is unknown. Researchers ran the PCR with 60 Vbeta and 13 Jbeta primers. The data were produced by immunoSEQ multiplex PCR, yet TCRdb's version contains in-frame clones alone and is incomplete. Of tens of thousands of clones listed, 65% to 80% were seen once; the top ten hold about 2.5%. This record comes from a study of cytomegalovirus exposure and HLA in healthy donors. Study-wide findings and caveats: Rare TCR sequences dominated, though some public TCRs recurred in many donors.

CDR1 SGHVS and CDR2 FQNEAQ come from the germline V gene. The length of the CDR3 is 16 residues. This clonotype was obtained from a man between 25 and 39 years old in good health and CMV-seronegative. The V and J genes are TRBV7-8 and TRBJ2-5; 9 positions agree with TRBD2. The J call may be wrong; the DNA end is better matched by TRBJ2-7. The sequenced sample consisted of PBMCs. The DNA of the CDR3 is TGTGCCAGCAGCTTAGCGCCGCGGGGGGGCAGTGACGAGCAGTACTTC. This sequence encodes CASSLAPRGGSDEQYF.